This T cell receptor beta chain is drawn from a study of T cells in localized non-small cell lung cancer. This clone was detected a few times. Its antigen remains unknown. Some clones are missing from TCRdb's copy, which holds only in-frame ones; the method was immunoSEQ multiplex PCR. This table has over 1,000 clones, 20% to 30% appearing once. This CDR3 contains 12 residues. Germline values: CDR1 LGHNT, CDR2 FRNRAP. Findings and limits, study-wide: Uninvolved adjacent lung, not tumor, had the highest T cell clonality. Those with higher blood T cell density had longer overall survival. Within adjacent lung there appeared a median approximately 62 of the top 100 tumor clones.

The TCR sequence derives from an older male donor with stage I lung adenocarcinoma. The rearrangement uses TRBV12-5 and TRBJ2-1; perhaps TRBD2 as D (8 bases). Sequencing was performed on lung tumor tissue, taken before any cancer treatment. CDR3 region: CASGRNRQGPFF. Written as DNA, the CDR3 is TGTGCCAGCGGGAGAAATAGACAGGGTCCGTTCTTC.